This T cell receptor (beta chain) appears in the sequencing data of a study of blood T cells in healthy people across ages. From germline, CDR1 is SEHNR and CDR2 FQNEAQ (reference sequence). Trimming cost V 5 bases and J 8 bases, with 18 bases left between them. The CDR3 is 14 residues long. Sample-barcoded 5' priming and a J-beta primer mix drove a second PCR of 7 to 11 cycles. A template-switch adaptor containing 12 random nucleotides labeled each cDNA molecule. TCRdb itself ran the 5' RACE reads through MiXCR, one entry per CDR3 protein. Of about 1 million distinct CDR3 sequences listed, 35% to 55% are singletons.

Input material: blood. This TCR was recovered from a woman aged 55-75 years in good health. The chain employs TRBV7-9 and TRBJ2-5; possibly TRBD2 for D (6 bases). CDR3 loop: CASSEPGSSVTQYF. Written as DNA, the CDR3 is TGTGCCAGCAGCGAACCCGGGAGCTCCGTAACCCAGTACTTC.